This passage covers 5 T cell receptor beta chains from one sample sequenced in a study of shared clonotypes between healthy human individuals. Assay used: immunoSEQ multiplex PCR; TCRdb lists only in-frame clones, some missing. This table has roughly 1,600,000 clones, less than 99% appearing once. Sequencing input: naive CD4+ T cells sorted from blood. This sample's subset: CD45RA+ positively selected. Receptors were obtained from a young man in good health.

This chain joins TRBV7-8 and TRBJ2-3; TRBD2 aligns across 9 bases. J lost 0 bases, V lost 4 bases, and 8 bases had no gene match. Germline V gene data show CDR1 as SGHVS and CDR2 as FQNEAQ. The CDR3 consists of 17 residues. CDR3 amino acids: CASSSSIAGASTDTQYF. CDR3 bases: TGTGCCAGCAGCTCATCAATAGCGGGAGCTAGCACAGATACGCAGTATTTT.

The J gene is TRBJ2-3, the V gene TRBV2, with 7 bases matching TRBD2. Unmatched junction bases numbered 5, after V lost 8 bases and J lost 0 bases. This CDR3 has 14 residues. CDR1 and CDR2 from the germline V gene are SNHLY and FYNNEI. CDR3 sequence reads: CASGRAGSTDTQYF. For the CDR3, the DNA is TGTGCCAGCGGTCGAGCGGGAAGCACAGATACGCAGTATTTT.

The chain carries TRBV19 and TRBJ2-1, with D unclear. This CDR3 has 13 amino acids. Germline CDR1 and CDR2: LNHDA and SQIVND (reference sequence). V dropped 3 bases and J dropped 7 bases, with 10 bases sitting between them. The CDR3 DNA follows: TGTGCCAGTAGTATCTCGGTGTGGAATGAGCAGTTCTTC. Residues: CASSISVWNEQFF.

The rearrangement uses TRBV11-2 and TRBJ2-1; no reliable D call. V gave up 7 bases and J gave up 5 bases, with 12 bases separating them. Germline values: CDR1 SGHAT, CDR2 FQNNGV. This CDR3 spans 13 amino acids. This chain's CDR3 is CASTSGWDNEQFF. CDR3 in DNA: TGTGCCAGCACCTCGGGTTGGGACAATGAGCAGTTCTTC.

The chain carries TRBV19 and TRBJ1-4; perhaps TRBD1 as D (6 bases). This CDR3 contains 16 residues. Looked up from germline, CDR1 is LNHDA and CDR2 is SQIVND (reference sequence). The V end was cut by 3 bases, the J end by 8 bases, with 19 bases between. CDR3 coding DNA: TGTGCCAGTAGTATCGACACACCCGGACAGCTAGAAAAACTGTTTTTT. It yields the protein CASSIDTPGQLEKLFF.